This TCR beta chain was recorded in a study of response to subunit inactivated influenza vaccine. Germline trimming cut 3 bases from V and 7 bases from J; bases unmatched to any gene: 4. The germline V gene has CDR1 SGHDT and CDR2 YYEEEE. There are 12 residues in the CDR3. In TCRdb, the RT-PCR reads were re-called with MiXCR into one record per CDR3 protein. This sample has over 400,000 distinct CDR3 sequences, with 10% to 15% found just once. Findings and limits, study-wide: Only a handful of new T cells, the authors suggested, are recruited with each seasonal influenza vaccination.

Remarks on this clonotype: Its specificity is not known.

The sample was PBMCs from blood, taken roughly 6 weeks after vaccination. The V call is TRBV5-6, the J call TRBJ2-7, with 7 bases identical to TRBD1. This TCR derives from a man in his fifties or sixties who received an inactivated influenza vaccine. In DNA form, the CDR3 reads TGTGCCAGCAGCTCGACAGGGCCTGAGCAGTACTTC. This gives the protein CASSSTGPEQYF.